A single sample gave rise to the 12 T cell receptor beta chains below, sequenced in a study of neoadjuvant nivolumab and ipilimumab in lung cancer. Clones were read by immunoSEQ multiplex PCR, and TCRdb kept only the in-frame ones, dropping some. The sample includes tens of thousands of clones, roughly 87% of them seen just once. The sample was peripheral blood, taken before neoadjuvant nivolumab, alone or with ipilimumab. The source of these receptors is an adult with non-small cell lung cancer.

The genes are TRBV9 and TRBJ2-6; possibly TRBD1 for D (6 bases). CDR3 size: 15 residues. Looked up from germline, CDR1 is SGDLS and CDR2 is YYNGEE. Trimming took off 3 bases at V and 2 bases at J, with 9 bases between the two ends. CDR3 in DNA: TGTGCCAGCAGCGCGACAGGCGCTGGGGCCAACGTCCTGACTTTC. Translation: CASSATGAGANVLTF.

CDR3 in amino acids: CASSGSLAGGKDTQYF. CDR3 nucleotide sequence: TGCGCCAGCAGCGGGTCGTTAGCGGGAGGTAAAGATACGCAGTATTTT. The rearrangement joins TRBV4-1 to TRBJ2-3; TRBD2 matches 10 bases. This CDR3 is built from 16 residues. J gave up 5 bases and V 5 bases, and 10 bases lay outside the gene matches. Germline assignment: CDR1 MGHRA and CDR2 YSYEKL.

This chain connects TRBV5-1 to TRBJ2-5; no clear D. The germline V gene encodes CDR1 SGHRS and CDR2 YFSETQ. The CDR3 is 14 residues long. V shed 0 bases and J shed 5 bases, with 11 bases lying between them. The DNA for the CDR3 is TGCGCCAGCAGCTTGGGTACCAGTAGCGAGACCCAGTACTTC. Its translation: CASSLGTSSETQYF.

The rearrangement uses TRBV7-3 and TRBJ2-5; D uncertain. The CDR3 length is 14 residues. V was trimmed by 2 bases and J by 5 bases, leaving 12 bases between them. CDR1 and CDR2 from the germline V gene are SGHTA and FQGTGA. As DNA, the CDR3 is TGTGCCAGCAGCTTATCATCCGGGCTGGAGACCCAGTACTTC. Translation gives CASSLSSGLETQYF.

This sequence joins TRBV18 and TRBJ2-5; perhaps TRBD2 as D (6 bases). Trimming cost V 0 bases and J 5 bases, with 10 bases left between them. The germline V gene encodes CDR1 KGHSH and CDR2 LQKENI. The length of the CDR3 is 14 residues. The CDR3 sequence: CASSPPNRGETQYF. In DNA, the CDR3 is TGTGCCAGCTCACCACCGAACCGGGGGGAGACCCAGTACTTC.

The V gene is TRBV5-1, the J gene TRBJ1-5; D remains unclear. The length of the CDR3 is 16 residues. Germline V CDR1 and CDR2: SGHRS, YFSETQ. Trimming took off 1 base at V and 4 bases at J, with 15 bases between the two ends. The CDR3 sequence is CASSLFPGEENQPQHF. The CDR3 DNA reads as TGCGCCAGCAGCTTGTTCCCCGGGGAAGAGAATCAGCCCCAGCATTTT.

This clone appeared a few times. The chain uses TRBV7-9 and TRBJ1-2; D is unresolved. Germline V gene sequence: CDR1 SEHNR, CDR2 FQNEAQ (reference sequence). This CDR3 is 12 amino acids long. The V end lost 1 base, the J end lost 6 bases, and 6 bases lay between the germline ends. This chain's CDR3 is CASSLESHGYTF. CDR3 sequence (DNA): TGTGCCAGCAGCTTAGAAAGCCATGGCTACACCTTC.

The chain is built from TRBV6-5 and TRBJ2-7; 9 bases map to TRBD1. The CDR3 length is 14 residues. Unmatched junction bases numbered 7, after V lost 6 bases and J lost 4 bases. In germline, CDR1 is MNHEY, CDR2 SVGAGI. The CDR3 DNA sequence: TGTGCCAGCAGCCTCGGGACAGGGAGATACGAGCAGTACTTC. It is translated as CASSLGTGRYEQYF.

This rearrangement joins TRBV4-3 to TRBJ2-5, with 10 nucleotides matching TRBD2. V gave up 0 bases and J gave up 5 bases; unmatched junction bases: 6. Germline V gene sequence: CDR1 LGHNA, CDR2 YSLEER. This CDR3 is built from 16 residues. The CDR3 DNA sequence: TGCGCCAGCAGCCAAGATCTCACTAGCGGGACGGAGACCCAGTACTTC. As protein: CASSQDLTSGTETQYF.

The V call is TRBV12-2, the J call TRBJ1-5; the DNA was not used to check the table's D call, TRBD1. TRBV12-2 is termed a pseudogene. The CDR3 runs 14 residues. The CDR3 sequence is CASRLQGLNQPQHF. CDR3 nucleotide sequence: TGTGCAAGTCGCCTACAGGGTCTCAATCAGCCCCAGCATTTT.

This chain links TRBV10-3 with TRBJ2-7; possibly TRBD2 for D (7 bases). Germline values: CDR1 ENHRY, CDR2 SYGVKD. The CDR3 contains 14 residues. Trimming took 8 bases from V and 3 from J, leaving 17 bases between them. CDR3 nucleotide sequence: TGTGCCATCCTTTTCGGGGGGCAGAACTACGAGCAGTACTTC. Translated: CAILFGGQNYEQYF.

The chain combines TRBV7-9 with TRBJ2-3; 8 bases match TRBD2. The trim removed 5 bases at V and 2 bases at J, leaving 3 bases unmatched. Germline V lookup: CDR1 SEHNR, CDR2 FQNEAQ (reference sequence). The CDR3 has 14 amino acids. DNA of the CDR3: TGTGCCAGCAGCCTGGGACTAGTCACAGATACGCAGTATTTT. Residues: CASSLGLVTDTQYF.